The present T cell receptor (beta chain) was sequenced within a study of T cell responses to AZD1222 COVID-19 vaccine. Some second doses came at about 4 weeks and others at about 12 weeks; these were pooled. Study-wide findings and caveats: Targets within unmutated variant regions were reportedly found for nearly half of spike-specific TCRs. Vaccine-related CD4 TCRs covered spike, predominating at 160-218 and 743-854. Just 5 to 7 people given AZD1222 tested seropositive at baseline.

The CDR3 length is 15 residues. The V gene lost 3 bases and the J gene lost 6 bases, with 15 bases spanning the gap. Germline lookup yields CDR1 LGHDT and CDR2 YNNKEL (reference sequence). Note on this clone: As yet, its antigen is unknown.

The method was immunoSEQ multiplex PCR; TCRdb's version includes in-frame clones alone and lacks a portion of them. The sample includes 130,000 or so clones, about 89% of them seen just once. This receptor was obtained from an adult who received the AZD1222 COVID-19 vaccine. This sequence joins TRBV3-1 (or the pseudogene TRBV3-2) and TRBJ1-5, with D maybe TRBD1 (6 bases). Sample: peripheral blood, taken 28 days after the second AZD1222 dose. DNA for the CDR3: TGTGCCAGCAGCCAGGGTGCAGGGGATAGTCAGCCCCAGCATTTT. Residues: CASSQGAGDSQPQHF.